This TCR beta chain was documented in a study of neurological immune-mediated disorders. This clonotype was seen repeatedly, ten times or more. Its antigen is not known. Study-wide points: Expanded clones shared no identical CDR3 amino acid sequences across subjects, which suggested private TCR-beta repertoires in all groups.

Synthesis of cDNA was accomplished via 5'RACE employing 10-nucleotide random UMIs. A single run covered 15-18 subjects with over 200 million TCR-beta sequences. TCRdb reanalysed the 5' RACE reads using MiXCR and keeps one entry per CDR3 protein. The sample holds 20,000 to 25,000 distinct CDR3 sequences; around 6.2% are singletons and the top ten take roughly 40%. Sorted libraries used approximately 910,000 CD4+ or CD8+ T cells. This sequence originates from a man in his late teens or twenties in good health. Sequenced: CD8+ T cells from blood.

Here the CDR3 reads CASSQVGDTQYF. For the CDR3, the DNA is TGTGCCAGCAGCCAAGTGGGGGATACGCAGTATTTT. V gene TRBV4-2 combines with J gene TRBJ2-3; the D is unclear. The CDR3 is 12 residues long. V was clipped by 1 base and J by 6 bases, with 5 bases between them. The germline V gene encodes CDR1 LGHNA and CDR2 YNFKEQ.